The rows below give T cell receptor beta chains drawn from one sample of a study of memory CD4+ T cells and cytomegalovirus serostatus. Sequenced by immunoSEQ multiplex PCR; TCRdb stores in-frame clones only, minus some. Counted here are 80,000 or so clones, about 78% occurring once; the ten biggest clones make up just over 2.5%. The sequenced sample was memory CD4+ T cells from blood. The receptors were sampled from an adult in good health and CMV-seropositive. CDR3s include the opening cysteine and the closing phenylalanine or tryptophan. A D gene is named only where the DNA matches it firmly. Not all rows give a size; the values are once, few, many and, for expanded clones, a class.

>TRBJ2-2|-|TRBV9|-
TGTGCCAGCAGCGTAGGTCAGGGGAACACCGGGGAGCTGTTTTTT
CASSVGQGNTGELFF
>TRBJ1-1|few|TRBV28|TRBD1
TGTGCCAGCAAGGGGGCGTGGAACACTGAAGCTTTCTTT
CASKGAWNTEAFF
>TRBJ1-2|-|TRBV18|TRBD1
TGTGCCAGCTCATCGACAGGGATGTTGGGCTACACCTTC
CASSSTGMLGYTF
>TRBJ1-1|-|TRBV5-6|-
TGTGCCAGCAGCTACCCAGGGCCAACTGAAGCTTTCTTT
CASSYPGPTEAFF
>TRBJ1-6|-|TRBV6-5|-
TGTGCCAGCACCCCCGGGGGCAATTCACCCCTCCACTTT
CASTPGGNSPLHF
>TRBJ2-3|-|TRBV5-1|TRBD2
TGCGCCAGCAGCTCCATAGCGGGTAGCACAGATACGCAGTATTTT
CASSSIAGSTDTQYF
>TRBJ2-3|once|TRBV5-1|-
TGCGCCAGCAGCTTTAGCGGTACAGATACGCAGTATTTT
CASSFSGTDTQYF
>TRBJ1-1|-|TRBV6-5|TRBD1
TGTGCCAGCAGAAGAACAGGGGGGCGTAACACTGAAGCTTTCTTT
CASRRTGGRNTEAFF
>TRBJ2-3|-|TRBV5-4|-
TGTGCCAGCAGCTCGACGGGCACAGATACGCAGTATTTT
CASSSTGTDTQYF
>TRBJ1-1|-|TRBV6-5|-
TGTGCCAGCAGTTCCCCGAGCCTATCAAACACTGAAGCTTTCTTT
CASSSPSLSNTEAFF
>TRBJ2-2|-|TRBV6-5|TRBD2
TGTGCCAGCAGTTCCCGGGGACTAGCGACCGGGGAGCTGTTTTTT
CASSSRGLATGELFF
>TRBJ2-1|few|TRBV18|TRBD2
TGTGCCAGCTCACCACCGGCTAGCGGGAGGATCAATGAGCAGTTCTTC
CASSPPASGRINEQFF
>TRBJ2-1|few|TRBV7-9|TRBD2
TGTGCCAGCAGTTCTTCTAGCGGGGCCTACAATGAGCAGTTCTTC
CASSSSSGAYNEQFF
>TRBJ2-3|-|TRBV13|TRBD2
TGTGCCAGCAGCCAGGTCGGGCTAGCGGGGATCACAGATACGCAGTATTTT
CASSQVGLAGITDTQYF
>TRBJ2-3|-|TRBV7-8|TRBD2
TGTGCCAGCAGCTTCGGACTAGCGGGAGGAGATACGCAGTATTTT
CASSFGLAGGDTQYF
>TRBJ1-1|-|TRBV11-3|-
TGTGCCAGCAGCCTGCGGGGGCTCGACACTGAAGCTTTCTTT
CASSLRGLDTEAFF
>TRBJ2-3|few|TRBV27|-
TGTGCCAGCAGTTCACTGACCTTGAGCACAGATACGCAGTATTTT
CASSSLTLSTDTQYF
>TRBJ2-1|-|TRBV5-1|-
TGCGCCAGCAGAAACTCGGGACGGTCCGAAGATGAGCAGTTCTTC
CASRNSGRSEDEQFF
>TRBJ2-3|-|TRBV2|-
TGTGCCAGCCTAACAGGGACAGATACGCAGTATTTT
CASLTGTDTQYF
>TRBJ1-1|-|TRBV7-2|TRBD1
TGTGCCAGCAGCTTTGGACAGGGGAGGACTGAAGCTTTCTTT
CASSFGQGRTEAFF
>TRBJ1-2|-|TRBV27|-
TGTGCCAGCAGAGGGGACACGTATGGCTACACCTTC
CASRGDTYGYTF
>TRBJ1-2|-|TRBV25-1|-
TGTGCCAGCAGGGGCCGGGGGGGGAATGGCTACACCTTC
CASRGRGGNGYTF
>TRBJ1-5|once|TRBV19|-
TGTGCCAGTAGTGTAATTTCCGGGACCCAGGGCCAGCCCCAGCATTTT
CASSVISGTQGQPQHF
>TRBJ1-1|few|TRBV6-5|-
TGTGCCAGCAGTTACGCCGGGGCCCCTGAAGCTTTCTTT
CASSYAGAPEAFF
>TRBJ1-2|-|TRBV29-1|-
TGCAGCGTTGAAGGCACTTCAGGCTACACCTTC
CSVEGTSGYTF
>TRBJ2-6|-|TRBV9|-
TGTGCCAGCAGCGTGGGACCTATCTCTGGGGCCAACGTCCTGACTTTC
CASSVGPISGANVLTF